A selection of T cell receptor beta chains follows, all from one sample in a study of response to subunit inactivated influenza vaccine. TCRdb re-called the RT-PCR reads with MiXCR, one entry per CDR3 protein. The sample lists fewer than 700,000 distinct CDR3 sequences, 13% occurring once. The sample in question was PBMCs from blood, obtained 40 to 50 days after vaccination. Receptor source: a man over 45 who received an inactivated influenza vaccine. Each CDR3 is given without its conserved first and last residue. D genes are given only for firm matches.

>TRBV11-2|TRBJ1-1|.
ASSLDRHTEAF
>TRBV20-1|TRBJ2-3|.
SPREAVADTQY
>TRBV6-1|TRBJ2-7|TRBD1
ASRFRDRGTYEQY
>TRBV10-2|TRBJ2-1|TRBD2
ASSVQRESLPEQF
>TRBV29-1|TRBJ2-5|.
SVERTQETQY
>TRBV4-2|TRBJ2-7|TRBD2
ASSQEASGNSYEQY
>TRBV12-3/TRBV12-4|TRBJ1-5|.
ASSFTGTNQPQH
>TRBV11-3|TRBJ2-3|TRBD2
ASSHGLDADTQY
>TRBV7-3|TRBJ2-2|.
ASSRSGGTGSGELF
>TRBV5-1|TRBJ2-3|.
ASRVGDTQY
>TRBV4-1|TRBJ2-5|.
ASSRTGAAYQETQY
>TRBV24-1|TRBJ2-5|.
ATSDRTVEETQY
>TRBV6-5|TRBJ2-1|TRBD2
ASSYSSGGAHEQF
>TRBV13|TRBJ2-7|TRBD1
ASSPQGARNEQY
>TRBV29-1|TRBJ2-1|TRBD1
SVESGTGGANEQF
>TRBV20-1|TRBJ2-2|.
SASPSVGNTGELF
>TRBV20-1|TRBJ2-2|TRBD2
SARDRLAPGELF
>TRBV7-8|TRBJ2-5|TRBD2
ASSQKGGRALETQY
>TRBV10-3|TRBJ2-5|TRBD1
AISSDRTYQETQY
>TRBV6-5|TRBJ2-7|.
ASSYFGDSYEQY
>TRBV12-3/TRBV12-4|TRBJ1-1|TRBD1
ASRLDRVNTEAF
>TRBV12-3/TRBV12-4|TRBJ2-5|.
ASRPEQGIPSETQY
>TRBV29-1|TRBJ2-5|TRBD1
SVRRTGPRETQY
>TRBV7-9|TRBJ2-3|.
ASRRGGAYTDTQY
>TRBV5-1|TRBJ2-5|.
ASSLGTKEETQY
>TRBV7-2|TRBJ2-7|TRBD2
ASSPRTSGGSSYEQY